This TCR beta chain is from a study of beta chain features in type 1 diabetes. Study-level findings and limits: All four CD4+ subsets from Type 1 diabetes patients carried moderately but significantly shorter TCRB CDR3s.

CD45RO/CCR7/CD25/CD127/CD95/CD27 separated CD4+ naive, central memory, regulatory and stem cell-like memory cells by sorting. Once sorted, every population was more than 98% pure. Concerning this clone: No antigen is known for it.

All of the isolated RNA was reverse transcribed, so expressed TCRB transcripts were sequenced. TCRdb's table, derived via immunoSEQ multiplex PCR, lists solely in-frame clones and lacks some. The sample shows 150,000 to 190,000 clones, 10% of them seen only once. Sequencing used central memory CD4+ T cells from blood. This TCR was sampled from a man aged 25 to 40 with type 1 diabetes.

Here the CDR3 reads CASSAQGAWFGANVLTF. The CDR3 nucleotides are TGTGCCAGCAGCGCACAGGGGGCTTGGTTTGGGGCCAACGTCCTGACTTTC. The chain employs TRBV9 and TRBJ2-6; 9 nucleotides match TRBD1. The V and J ends lost 3 bases and 3 bases, in that order; junction bases with no gene match: 7. This CDR3 has 17 residues. The germline V gene has CDR1 SGDLS and CDR2 YYNGEE.